This T cell receptor beta chain was captured by sequencing in a study of blood T cell repertoires in COVID-19. Background on the study: The United States, Italy and Spain supplied acute and convalescent COVID-19 samples. In each case, the material was cDNA or gDNA derived from T cells, B-cell-depleted T cells, or PBMCs.

The CDR3 is 16 residues long. The junction had 10 bases not matched to a gene; V was cut back by 3 bases and J by 7 bases. Germline lookup yields CDR1 SEHNR and CDR2 FQNEAQ (reference sequence). Per the original methods: Reference gene primer amplification yielded estimated nucleated cell counts. Clones were read by immunoSEQ multiplex PCR, and TCRdb kept only the in-frame ones, dropping some. V and J calls and clone size are copied from that table; D and trimming were computed from the DNA. The sample consists of around 140,000 clones, over 65% of them appearing once. What was sequenced was peripheral blood. The receptor's source is a human donor in a cohort sampled during active COVID-19. V usage is TRBV7-9 and J usage is TRBJ2-1; 9 bases match TRBD2. In DNA form, the CDR3 reads TGTGCCAGCAGCTTGATAGCGGGAGCTTTTAGGAATGAGCAGTTCTTC. Amino acid sequence: CASSLIAGAFRNEQFF.